This TCR beta chain was recovered during a study of T cells in Graves' hyperthyroidism and ophthalmopathy. Study summary: At initial diagnosis, before any treatment had begun, peripheral blood was obtained. Broader study findings: In validation, the model predicted ophthalmopathy. These predictions came a median about 6.5 months before onset.

About this clonotype itself: The antigen remains unidentified.

Absence of ophthalmopathy progression within 18 months defined stable Graves' hyperthyroidism. Around 9.9 ml of fresh peripheral blood supplied the PBMCs. TCR beta CDR3 sequences were amplified from RNA transcripts. First-round RT-PCR with HTBI primers amplified the TCR CDR3 region. TCRdb ran MiXCR on the multiplex PCR reads and lists one entry per CDR3 protein. The repertoire consists of more than 600,000 distinct CDR3 sequences, with about a sixth occurring once and the leading ten covering around 8.1%. This CDR3 has 16 residues. V was pared by 6 bases and J by 3 bases, with 10 bases of the junction left unmatched. Germline V lookup: CDR1 SNHLY, CDR2 FYNNEI.

V is TRBV2 and J is TRBJ1-4; 7 positions agree with TRBD1. The sample comprised blood. The TCR was taken from a man aged 18 to 35 with Graves' hyperthyroidism. The chain's CDR3 is CASSLLTGLSNEKLFF. In DNA form, the CDR3 reads TGTGCCAGCAGCCTATTGACAGGGTTGTCTAATGAAAAACTGTTTTTT.